This T cell receptor (beta chain) was documented in a study of preoperative IRX-2 immunotherapy in early breast cancer. Described treatment: preoperative locoregional IRX-2 cytokine immunotherapy. Patients received preoperative, locoregional IRX-2 cytokine immunotherapy in a phase Ib study. This table comes from immunoSEQ multiplex PCR, and its TCRdb copy is limited to in-frame clones, with some not included. The data contain approximately 11,000 clones, around 80% of them singletons. The starting material was lymph node tissue, obtained before IRX-2 immunotherapy. The origin of this receptor is a human donor with breast cancer.

The chain's CDR3 is CSVGRNSYEQYF. The CDR3 bases are TGCAGCGTTGGGCGGAACTCCTACGAGCAGTACTTC. V usage is TRBV29-1 and J usage is TRBJ2-7; D is undetermined. CDR1 and CDR2 from the germline V gene are SQVTM and ANQGSEA. The CDR3 extends over 12 amino acids. Trimming removed 4 bases at V and 0 bases at J, with 7 bases between.